These 30 T cell receptor beta chains were sequenced from one sample in a study of regulatory T cells in long-lasting Graves disease. Libraries of TCR beta came from iRepertoire HTBI primers plus Arm-PCR of CDR3 regions. TCRdb redid the calling of the multiplex PCR reads with MiXCR, one entry per CDR3 protein. The sample gives roughly 520,000 distinct CDR3 sequences, around 12% of which show up once; 7.5% to 9% is in the top ten. The time point here: newly diagnosed GD, antithyroid drugs for less than 3 months. PBMC-derived RNA was used for the TCR library. These data were also reused for a study on T cells in Graves' hyperthyroidism and ophthalmopathy.

This material consisted of peripheral blood mononuclear cells (PBMCs), taken at new diagnosis, from a patient treated with antithyroid drugs. The receptors derive from a woman aged 25-40 years with Graves disease.

This clonotype appeared many times. The gene calls are TRBV12-3 or TRBV12-4 and TRBJ1-5; D unclear. V lost 6 bases, J lost 3 bases, and 12 bases lay in between. This CDR3 comprises 14 residues. The CDR3 here is CASRSRQVNQPQHF. For the CDR3, the DNA is TGTGCCAGCAGATCCCGACAAGTCAATCAGCCCCAGCATTTT.

The genes are TRBV2 and TRBJ2-1, with 10 bases identical to TRBD1. The germline gives CDR1 SNHLY, CDR2 FYNNEI. The junction had 8 bases not matched to a gene; V was cut back by 8 bases and J by 7 bases. This CDR3 is built from 14 residues. The CDR3: CASAQGQGLNEQFF. Written as DNA, the CDR3 is TGTGCCAGCGCTCAGGGACAGGGGCTTAATGAGCAGTTCTTC.

The V gene is TRBV24-1, the J gene TRBJ2-7, with TRBD1 identical over 8 bases. The V and J ends lost 4 bases and 7 bases, in that order; junction bases with no gene match: 8. The germline V gene has CDR1 KGHDR and CDR2 SFDVKD. The CDR3 is 14 residues long. CDR3: CATSEPGQGGEQYF. The CDR3 region has the DNA TGTGCCACCAGTGAACCAGGACAGGGAGGAGAGCAGTACTTC.

The sample holds a few counts of this clonotype. This chain connects TRBV5-1 to TRBJ2-1, with a weak D call TRBD2 (6 bases). This CDR3 spans 16 amino acids. Trimming took off 5 bases at V and 0 bases at J, with 15 bases between the two ends. Germline assignment: CDR1 SGHRS and CDR2 YFSETQ. CDR3 amino acids: CASSQTRDLSYNEQFF. CDR3 coding DNA: TGCGCCAGCAGTCAGACGCGGGACCTCTCCTACAATGAGCAGTTCTTC.

This clonotype was seen many times. The chain combines TRBV15 with TRBJ2-3, with D possibly matching TRBD2 (5 bases). CDR1 and CDR2 from the germline V gene are LNHNV and YYDKDF (reference sequence). The germline V and J ends were trimmed by 6 bases and 7 bases, with 23 bases remaining between them. The CDR3 is 16 amino acids. The CDR3, as DNA: TGTGCCACCAGAAGTCGGCTAAGCGGAGGCGGTAATACGCAGTATTTT. Its protein product is CATRSRLSGGGNTQYF.

This clonotype was found a few times. The rearrangement joins TRBV6-1 to TRBJ2-2; TRBD2 matches 16 bases. The CDR3 spans 17 residues. Per germline, CDR1 MNHNS and CDR2 SASEGT. V dropped 7 bases and J dropped 3; count of bases not matched to a gene: 5. DNA of the CDR3: TGTGCCAGCACCCCGGGACTAGCGGGAGGGTACACCGGGGAGCTGTTTTTT. Translation gives CASTPGLAGGYTGELFF.

This clonotype came up many times. The chain employs TRBV12-3 or TRBV12-4 and TRBJ2-1, with 9 bases aligning to TRBD2. V was pared by 5 bases and J by 1 base, with 3 bases of the junction left unmatched. The CDR3 consists of 15 residues. The CDR3 DNA follows: TGTGCCAGCAGTGCTAGCGGGGCTTCCTACAATGAGCAGTTCTTC. Protein product: CASSASGASYNEQFF.

A few counts support this clonotype. The CDR3 DNA reads TGTGCCAGTAGTATAGGGGGTGAGGCCGGGGAGCTGTTTTTT. This codes for CASSIGGEAGELFF. The J gene is TRBJ2-2, the V gene TRBV19; D is unclear. This CDR3 is built from 14 residues. The V and J ends lost 1 base and 6 bases respectively, with 9 bases between them. The germline V gene encodes CDR1 LNHDA and CDR2 SQIVND (reference sequence). The full variable domain, rest sourced from reference TRBV19 and TRBJ2-2, is DGGITQSPKYLFRKEGQNVTLSCEQNLNHDAMYWYRQDPGQGLRLIYYSQIVNDFQKGDIAEGYSVSREKKESFPLTVTSAQKNPTAFYLCASSIGGEAGELFFGEGSRLTVL.

The table lists this clonotype with many counts. This chain uses TRBV28 with TRBJ1-2; no definite D call. The V end was cut by 6 bases, the J end by 8 bases, with 19 bases between. The CDR3 has 14 residues. CDR1 is MDHEN, CDR2 SYDVKM, per germline. In DNA, the CDR3 is TGTGCCAGCAGCGAAACCCAAGCGGTGGGGGGCTACACCTTC. Its translation: CASSETQAVGGYTF.

The genes are TRBV19 and TRBJ1-1; the match to TRBD1 covers 7 bases. The germline CDR1 and CDR2 sequences are LNHDA and SQIVND (reference sequence). The trim removed 5 bases at V and 5 bases at J, leaving 5 bases unmatched. The CDR3 loop spans 13 amino acids. The chain's CDR3 is CASSQQGKTEAFF. DNA of the CDR3: TGTGCCAGTAGTCAACAGGGGAAAACTGAAGCTTTCTTT.

The chain employs TRBV7-2 and TRBJ1-6; D not certain. Germline V gives CDR1 SGHTA, CDR2 FQGNSA. This CDR3 comprises 13 residues. Trimming removed 6 bases at V and 10 bases at J, with 13 bases between. CDR3 protein: CASSFVQSSPLHF. The CDR3 DNA sequence: TGTGCCAGCAGTTTTGTACAGTCATCACCCCTCCACTTT.

This clonotype appeared many times. The CDR3 loop reads CASSDRLAGAYEQYF. CDR3 DNA: TGTGCCAGCAGTGACCGACTAGCGGGAGCCTACGAGCAGTACTTC. The chain links TRBV6-1 to TRBJ2-7; 12 bases agree with TRBD2. This CDR3 is built from 15 residues. J lost 2 bases, V lost 3 bases, and 2 bases had no gene match. The germline V gene has CDR1 MNHNS and CDR2 SASEGT.

This clonotype was detected ten times or more. The chain carries TRBV28 and TRBJ2-2; D ambiguous. The ends were cut back, 2 bases at V and 6 bases at J, with 10 bases in the middle. The CDR3 totals 14 residues. Germline CDR1 reads MDHEN; CDR2 reads SYDVKM. The CDR3 region has the DNA TGTGCCAGCAGTTTAGGGGTGAAGGCCGGGGAGCTGTTTTTT. It specifies CASSLGVKAGELFF.

This clonotype was seen at least ten times. The gene calls are TRBV2 and TRBJ1-4; 8 bases are shared with TRBD1. J was trimmed by 5 bases and V by 5 bases; bases with no gene match: 4. This CDR3 region has 14 residues. Germline lookup yields CDR1 SNHLY and CDR2 FYNNEI. The CDR3 is CASSPHRGNEKLFF. The CDR3, as DNA: TGTGCCAGCAGTCCCCACAGGGGGAATGAAAAACTGTTTTTT.

Only a few counts were recorded for this clonotype. The chain is built from TRBV14 and TRBJ2-1, with D uncertain. Germline V gene lookup returns CDR1 SGHDN and CDR2 FVKESK. CDR3 length: 16 residues. Trimming stripped 0 bases from V and 3 bases from J, with 12 bases between. The CDR3 region is CASSQDGRLDYNEQFF. The CDR3 DNA follows: TGTGCCAGCAGCCAAGACGGCAGATTGGACTACAATGAGCAGTTCTTC.

This clonotype has ten or more counts. The chain joins TRBV19 to TRBJ2-1; the match to TRBD2 covers 11 bases. The junction had 2 bases not matched to a gene; V was cut back by 3 bases and J by 4 bases. CDR3 length: 15 residues. CDR1 and CDR2 (germline): LNHDA, SQIVND (reference sequence). CDR3 in amino acids: CASSISSGRYNEQFF. Here the CDR3 DNA reads TGTGCCAGTAGTATCTCTAGCGGGAGGTACAATGAGCAGTTCTTC.

V is TRBV19 and J is TRBJ2-1; 7 bases are shared with TRBD1. After removal of 7 bases from V and 4 bases from J, the junction contained 4 bases not matched to a gene. Germline V CDR1 and CDR2: LNHDA, SQIVND (reference sequence). The CDR3 length is 13 residues. CDR3 amino acids: CASTRTGYNEQFF. CDR3 DNA: TGTGCCAGTACCCGGACAGGTTACAATGAGCAGTTCTTC. The variable domain in full, with the rest retrieved from reference TRBV19 and TRBJ2-1, is DGGITQSPKYLFRKEGQNVTLSCEQNLNHDAMYWYRQDPGQGLRLIYYSQIVNDFQKGDIAEGYSVSREKKESFPLTVTSAQKNPTAFYLCASTRTGYNEQFFGPGTRLTVL.

The chain uses TRBV12-3 or TRBV12-4 and TRBJ1-1, with D perhaps matching TRBD1 (6 bases). The CDR3 sequence is 15 residues long. The V and J ends lost 6 bases and 1 base respectively, with 15 bases between them. The CDR3 here is CASSPWTAPNTEAFF. CDR3 bases: TGTGCCAGCAGCCCTTGGACAGCACCGAACACTGAAGCTTTCTTT.

This clonotype was detected many times. The chain recombines TRBV19 with TRBJ1-2, with D perhaps matching TRBD1 (6 bases). V lost 2 bases to trimming and J lost 6 bases, with 16 bases between them. The germline V gene encodes CDR1 LNHDA and CDR2 SQIVND (reference sequence). CDR3 length: 15 amino acids. This CDR3 is CASSIPGQILHGYTF. CDR3 sequence (DNA): TGTGCCAGTAGTATACCTGGACAGATCCTTCATGGCTACACCTTC.

On this clonotype: This is likely an artifact of a read error, given a far larger clone one base away. The CDR3 ends on some other residue instead of the conserved phenylalanine or tryptophan, so this is likely a read error. The chain is built from TRBV11-3 and TRBJ2-3, with D uncertain. Germline V CDR1 and CDR2: SGHNT, YENEEA. The ends were cut back, 5 bases at V and 3 bases at J, with 12 bases in the middle. The CDR3 totals 14 residues. CDR3 DNA: TGTGCCAGCAGCCCCTATCTCGAAACAGATACGCAGTATTCT. Amino acids: CASSPYLETDTQYS.

About this clonotype itself: A much larger clone is a single base away; this may be a read error. This rearrangement joins TRBV12-3 or TRBV12-4 to TRBJ1-1; D is ambiguous. The CDR3 runs 13 residues. CDR3 residues: CANSLEWYTEAFF. The CDR3 region has the DNA TGTGCCAACAGTTTAGAGTGGTACACTGAAGCTTTCTTT.

This clonotype came up many times. This chain uses TRBV12-3 or TRBV12-4 with TRBJ1-1, with unresolved D. This CDR3 spans 12 amino acids. V was shortened by 6 bases and J by 7 bases, with 12 bases between the two germline ends. CDR3 DNA: TGTGCCAGCAGGGCCTATCAGCGTGAAGCTTTCTTT. The encoded protein is CASRAYQREAFF.

This clonotype was detected only a few times. The chain combines TRBV5-1 with TRBJ1-4, with a possible D match to TRBD1 (5 bases). The V and J ends lost 4 bases and 8 bases respectively, with 15 bases between them. This CDR3 comprises 14 residues. Germline lookup yields CDR1 SGHRS and CDR2 YFSETQ. The DNA for the CDR3 is TGCGCCAGCAGCCCGAGGGGTGGATACGAAAAACTGTTTTTT. This gives the protein CASSPRGGYEKLFF.

This clonotype was seen ten or more times. This rearrangement joins TRBV6-5 to TRBJ1-1, with no clear D. CDR3 length: 16 amino acids. Per germline, CDR1 MNHEY and CDR2 SVGAGI. Trimming left V 0 bases short and J 1 base short, with 12 bases between. DNA for the CDR3: TGTGCCAGCAGTTACTCCTCCCCTCCCAAGAACACTGAAGCTTTCTTT. This translates into CASSYSSPPKNTEAFF.

The table lists this clonotype with a few counts. CDR3 nucleotide sequence: TGTGCCAGTACCAAGGACAGTTGGAATGAGCAGTTCTTC. Amino acid sequence: CASTKDSWNEQFF. The V and J genes are TRBV19 and TRBJ2-1, with D possibly TRBD1 on 6 matching bases. The V gene lost 7 bases and the J gene lost 7 bases, with 14 bases spanning the gap. The CDR3 totals 13 residues. The germline CDR1 and CDR2 sequences are LNHDA and SQIVND (reference sequence).

The chain uses TRBV9 and TRBJ1-1; perhaps TRBD1 as D (5 bases). This CDR3 is built from 13 residues. The V gene's germline CDR1 is SGDLS and CDR2 YYNGEE. V was clipped by 0 bases and J by 9 bases, with 12 bases between them. The CDR3 coding sequence is TGTGCCAGCAGCGTAGAAGCCTGGACAAAAGCTTTCTTT. It specifies CASSVEAWTKAFF.

Many counts were recorded for this clonotype. The rearrangement links TRBV11-2 to TRBJ2-3, with D possibly matching TRBD2 (7 bases). V was shortened by 0 bases and J by 3 bases, with 16 bases between the two germline ends. From germline, CDR1 is SGHAT and CDR2 FQNNGV. There are 17 residues in the CDR3. CDR3 nucleotides: TGTGCCAGCAGCTTAGATCCGCGGAGGGGGGGGACAGATACGCAGTATTTT. It is translated as CASSLDPRRGGTDTQYF.

For this clonotype: At one of its ends the junction is not consistent with the germline gene, which may arise from a read error. The chain links TRBV6-5 to TRBJ2-7, with D perhaps TRBD1 (6 bases). The CDR3 is 16 residues long. CDR1 and CDR2 from the germline V gene are MNHEY and SVGAGI. The CDR3 nucleotides read TGTGCCAGCAGTTACTCGATGGGGGCCGGGGCCTACGGGCAGTACTTC. Protein sequence: CASSYSMGAGAYGQYF.

This clonotype was recorded many times. The rearrangement links TRBV7-9 to TRBJ2-2; a possible D gene is TRBD1 (6 bases). Per germline, CDR1 SEHNR and CDR2 FQNEAQ (reference sequence). The CDR3 is made up of 13 amino acids. Trimming took off 6 bases at V and 4 bases at J, with 9 bases between the two ends. In DNA form, the CDR3 reads TGTGCCAGCAGATCAGGGGTCACCGGGGAGCTGTTTTTT. As protein: CASRSGVTGELFF.

In its sample, this clonotype was seen a few times. This sequence joins TRBV18 and TRBJ1-5; D is uncertain. Trimming cost V 2 bases and J 9 bases, with 14 bases left between them. The CDR3 runs 14 residues. CDR1 is KGHSH, CDR2 LQKENI, per germline. CDR3 residues: CASSPSGRFGPQHF. DNA for the CDR3: TGTGCCAGCTCACCATCAGGACGGTTCGGGCCCCAGCATTTT.